A single sample is the source of the 6 T cell receptor beta chains below, sequenced in a study of blood T cells in healthy people across ages. PCR was performed a second time for about 7 to 11 cycles using a sample-barcoded 5' primer and a J-beta primer mix. TCRdb re-called the 5' RACE reads through MiXCR, storing one row per CDR3 protein. This table has roughly 800,000 distinct CDR3 sequences, around 25% appearing once. These records were also assigned to another study, of T cells of mothers and their children.

The sequenced sample was blood. The receptors shown here come from a boy aged 5-17 years in good health.

This clonotype was found a few times. The CDR3 region is CSVDGGTSQETQYF. Written as DNA, the CDR3 is TGCAGCGTTGACGGGGGTACGAGCCAAGAGACCCAGTACTTC. The gene calls are TRBV29-1 and TRBJ2-5; possible D gene TRBD2, 6 bases. Germline assignment: CDR1 SQVTM and CDR2 ANQGSEA. Trimming cost V 3 bases and J 1 base, with 12 bases left between them. The CDR3 runs to 14 residues.

The table lists this clonotype with a few counts. J is TRBJ2-6 and V is TRBV5-1; D call uncertain. Trimming cost V 5 bases and J 1 base, with 13 bases left between them. The length of the CDR3 is 16 residues. Per the germline V gene, CDR1 is SGHRS and CDR2 is YFSETQ. CDR3 coding DNA: TGCGCCAGCAGGATTGGATGGGAATCTGGGGCCAACGTCCTGACTTTC. This sequence encodes CASRIGWESGANVLTF.

This clonotype occurred a few times. The genes are TRBV4-3 and TRBJ2-5, with a possible D match to TRBD2 (6 bases). The end of the DNA is better explained by TRBJ2-1, so the J call may be wrong. The CDR3 sequence is 12 residues long. The germline CDR1 and CDR2 sequences are LGHNA and YSLEER. The CDR3 coding sequence is TGCGCCAGCAGCCAAGAGGGGGGTGAGCAGTTCTTC. This translates into CASSQEGGEQFF.

The V and J genes are TRBV5-1 and TRBJ2-1; unclear D gene. The CDR3 spans 16 residues. Trimming stripped 2 bases from V and 0 bases from J, with 12 bases between. Per the germline V gene, CDR1 is SGHRS and CDR2 is YFSETQ. The CDR3 loop is CASSLAWASSYNEQFF. The DNA for the CDR3 is TGCGCCAGCAGCTTAGCCTGGGCCAGCTCCTACAATGAGCAGTTCTTC.

This sequence joins TRBV5-1 and TRBJ2-7; the D call may be TRBD1 or TRBD2 (5 bases each). Trimming left V 4 bases short and J 5 bases short, with 16 bases between. Germline V gives CDR1 SGHRS, CDR2 YFSETQ. The CDR3 extends over 14 amino acids. The CDR3 reads CASSPRRGGDEQYF. The CDR3 DNA follows: TGCGCCAGCAGCCCTCGGCGTGGGGGAGACGAGCAGTACTTC. The variable domain in full, completed from reference TRBV5-1 and TRBJ2-7, reads KAGVTQTPRYLIKTRGQQVTLSCSPISGHRSVSWYQQTPGQGLQFLFEYFSETQRNKGNFPGRFSGRQFSNSRSEMNVSTLELGDSALYLCASSPRRGGDEQYFGPGTRLTVT.

This clonotype was found a few times. The junction shows a germline mismatch at one end, possibly a read error. The J gene is TRBJ2-5, the V gene TRBV12-5, with D perhaps being TRBD1 or TRBD2 (5 bases each). The tail of the sequence fits TRBJ2-1 better, so the J call may be wrong. Germline loops: CDR1 LGHNT, CDR2 FRNRAP. CDR3 length: 16 residues. CDR3 DNA: TGTGCTAGTGGTTCCCCTCAGGGAGCCTCCCACAATGAGCAGTTCTTC. It yields the protein CASGSPQGASHNEQFF.